This TCR beta chain comes out of a study of T cells after yellow fever vaccination. Overall study: When fractions had low cell numbers, they were prepared with SMART-Seq v4 Ultra Low Input.

The sample holds many counts of this clonotype. As yet, its antigen is unknown. Regarding the study as a whole: Sorted repertoires could include abundant contaminating clonotypes from bulk cells. Though it reached lower strength, the secondary response hit its peak faster, day 5 versus 15.

Germline V lookup: CDR1 KGHSH, CDR2 LQKENI. This CDR3 spans 12 amino acids. V lost 0 bases and J lost 9, with 6 bases in between. 5'RACE template switching generated TCR cDNA, adding a universal primer site and UMIs. TCRdb independently ran MiXCR on the 5' RACE reads; one entry per CDR3 protein. The profile shows a few hundred thousand distinct CDR3 sequences, 3.6% of them singletons. The clonotype originates from a man aged 18 to 35 who received the YFV17D yellow fever vaccine. Specimen: PBMCs, collected 15 days after the yellow fever booster vaccination. The chain employs TRBV18 and TRBJ2-1; no reliable D call. The CDR3 nucleotides read TGTGCCAGCTCACCACCGGAAGTTGAGCAGTTCTTC. It encodes CASSPPEVEQFF. The full variable domain, rest sourced from reference TRBV18 and TRBJ2-1, is NAGVMQNPRHLVRRRGQEARLRCSPMKGHSHVYWYRQLPEEGLKFMVYLQKENIIDESGMPKERFSAEFPKEGPSILRIQQVVRGDSAAYFCASSPPEVEQFFGPGTRLTVL.